These T cell receptor beta chains were read from a single sample in a study of blood T cell repertoires in COVID-19. Sequenced by immunoSEQ multiplex PCR; TCRdb stores in-frame clones only, minus some. Of roughly 220,000 clones listed, 80% to 90% were seen once; the top ten hold approximately 5.1%. The material sequenced was peripheral blood. The receptors shown here come from a woman aged 55-70 years who had recovered from COVID-19. The CDR3 runs from the conserved cysteine through the conserved F or W. Fields, in order: CDR3 DNA, CDR3 protein, D gene, V gene, J gene, clone size. A D gene is named only where the DNA matches it firmly. Not all rows give a size; the values are once, few, many and, for expanded clones, a class.

CDR3 DNA: TGTGCCAGCAGGAAACCGGGACAGTGGGAAGAGACCCAGTACTTC
CDR3 protein: CASRKPGQWEETQYF
D gene: TRBD1
V gene: TRBV28
J gene: TRBJ2-5
clone size: .

CDR3 DNA: TGTGCCAGCAGCCCCCCTGGGGGGGGACCCGGAAACACCATATATTTT
CDR3 protein: CASSPPGGGPGNTIYF
D gene: .
V gene: TRBV9
J gene: TRBJ1-3
clone size: .

CDR3 DNA: TGTGCCAGCAGCCTTGGTTTAACGGGGGGCCCCACAGATACGCAGTATTTT
CDR3 protein: CASSLGLTGGPTDTQYF
D gene: .
V gene: TRBV5-8
J gene: TRBJ2-3
clone size: .

CDR3 DNA: TGTGCCAGCAGCTTTACGGGGAGCTCCTACGAGCAGTACTTC
CDR3 protein: CASSFTGSSYEQYF
D gene: .
V gene: TRBV5-6
J gene: TRBJ2-7
clone size: .

CDR3 DNA: TGTGCCAGCAAACAGGGGCGCCCCTACAATGAGCAGTTCTTC
CDR3 protein: CASKQGRPYNEQFF
D gene: TRBD1
V gene: TRBV27
J gene: TRBJ2-1
clone size: once

CDR3 DNA: TGTGCCAGTAGTATAGCGCGTTGGAGGGGGCAAGCAGATACGCAGTATTTT
CDR3 protein: CASSIARWRGQADTQYF
D gene: .
V gene: TRBV19
J gene: TRBJ2-3
clone size: .

CDR3 DNA: TGTGCCAGCAGCGGTAGGACAGAGCTGAAGGCTTTCTTT
CDR3 protein: CASSGRTELKAFF
D gene: .
V gene: TRBV7-8
J gene: TRBJ1-1
clone size: few

CDR3 DNA: TGCGCCAGCAGCCTGGGACTAGCGTCGAATGAGCAGTTCTTC
CDR3 protein: CASSLGLASNEQFF
D gene: TRBD2
V gene: TRBV4-1
J gene: TRBJ2-1
clone size: .

CDR3 DNA: TGTGCCAGCAGCCACTTTAGGGGGCCTGAAGCTTTCTTT
CDR3 protein: CASSHFRGPEAFF
D gene: TRBD1
V gene: TRBV3-1/TRBV3-2
J gene: TRBJ1-1
clone size: .

CDR3 DNA: TGTGCCAGCTCACCAGCCCCTAGCGGGGGGGAAGAGACCCAGTACTTC
CDR3 protein: CASSPAPSGGEETQYF
D gene: TRBD2
V gene: TRBV18
J gene: TRBJ2-5
clone size: .

CDR3 DNA: TGTGCCTGGAGCCTCACCCTGGCAGGGAAAACTGAAGCTTTCTTT
CDR3 protein: CAWSLTLAGKTEAFF
D gene: .
V gene: TRBV30
J gene: TRBJ1-1
clone size: .

CDR3 DNA: TGTGCCAGCAGTTACGACAGACGCGCCGAGCAGTACTTC
CDR3 protein: CASSYDRRAEQYF
D gene: .
V gene: TRBV6-6
J gene: TRBJ2-7
clone size: once

CDR3 DNA: TGTGCCAGCAGCGCATCAGGGTTGAACGATGAAAAACTGTTTTTT
CDR3 protein: CASSASGLNDEKLFF
D gene: .
V gene: TRBV9
J gene: TRBJ1-4
clone size: once

CDR3 DNA: TGTGCCAGCAGTGAATCAAACAGGGGTCCTTGGGATGAGCAGTTCTTC
CDR3 protein: CASSESNRGPWDEQFF
D gene: TRBD1
V gene: TRBV25-1
J gene: TRBJ2-1
clone size: .

CDR3 DNA: TGTGCCAGCGGGCCGTCCTCCTACAATGAGCAGTTCTTC
CDR3 protein: CASGPSSYNEQFF
D gene: .
V gene: TRBV6-5
J gene: TRBJ2-1
clone size: .

CDR3 DNA: TGTGCCAGCAGCGTAGCGCTTACGGGAGACAATGAGCAGTTCTTC
CDR3 protein: CASSVALTGDNEQFF
D gene: .
V gene: TRBV9
J gene: TRBJ2-1
clone size: .

CDR3 DNA: TGTGCCAGTTCGACTGCTTTTAACACCGGGGAGCTGTTTTTT
CDR3 protein: CASSTAFNTGELFF
D gene: .
V gene: TRBV19
J gene: TRBJ2-2
clone size: .

CDR3 DNA: TGTGCCAGCAGCTTCCCTAGCGGGGGGGTGGAGACCCAGTACTTC
CDR3 protein: CASSFPSGGVETQYF
D gene: TRBD2
V gene: TRBV7-9
J gene: TRBJ2-5
clone size: .

CDR3 DNA: TGTGCCAGCAGCGTAGACAGCGAAGATGGCTACACCTTC
CDR3 protein: CASSVDSEDGYTF
D gene: .
V gene: TRBV5-6
J gene: TRBJ1-2
clone size: .

CDR3 DNA: TGTGCCAGCAGCTTAGGGTCCAGGGCCGAGGAGACCCAGTACTTC
CDR3 protein: CASSLGSRAEETQYF
D gene: .
V gene: TRBV7-2
J gene: TRBJ2-5
clone size: once

CDR3 DNA: TGTGCCAGCAGTGAAAGTCGGACAGGACGTAATGAAAAACTGTTTTTT
CDR3 protein: CASSESRTGRNEKLFF
D gene: TRBD1
V gene: TRBV25-1
J gene: TRBJ1-4
clone size: .

CDR3 DNA: TGCGCCAGCAGCCTACGACCAGATACAGGAACCGACGCCTTGTACACCTTC
CDR3 protein: CASSLRPDTGTDALYTF
D gene: .
V gene: TRBV4-1
J gene: TRBJ1-2
clone size: .

CDR3 DNA: TGTGCCAGCAGCTTAGACGGGGCTGAAGCTTTCTTT
CDR3 protein: CASSLDGAEAFF
D gene: .
V gene: TRBV11-3
J gene: TRBJ1-1
clone size: .

CDR3 DNA: TGCGCCAGCAGCCAAGATCGGATCGCGGGGGGGCGTATAAATGAGCAGTTCTTC
CDR3 protein: CASSQDRIAGGRINEQFF
D gene: TRBD2
V gene: TRBV4-1
J gene: TRBJ2-1
clone size: .

CDR3 DNA: TGTGCCAGCAGCCTACCCATTAAACAGAGAAATGAAAAACTGTTTTTT
CDR3 protein: CASSLPIKQRNEKLFF
D gene: .
V gene: TRBV7-9
J gene: TRBJ1-4
clone size: .

CDR3 DNA: TGTGCCAGCAGTGATGGGCGGGTCCCGACAGATACGCAGTATTTT
CDR3 protein: CASSDGRVPTDTQYF
D gene: .
V gene: TRBV2
J gene: TRBJ2-3
clone size: .

CDR3 DNA: TGTGCCAGCAGCTTAAATTCAGAGGCGGGGGGGCCGGCGTACTTC
CDR3 protein: CASSLNSEAGGPAYF
D gene: TRBD2
V gene: TRBV7-3
J gene: TRBJ2-7
clone size: .

CDR3 DNA: TGTGCCACCAGTGAAGGGCCTTGGAGGGCAGCGTACACCGGGGAGCTGTTTTTT
CDR3 protein: CATSEGPWRAAYTGELFF
D gene: .
V gene: TRBV24-1
J gene: TRBJ2-2
clone size: once